This is a list of T cell receptor beta chains from one sample in a study of blood T cell repertoires in COVID-19. Assay: immunoSEQ multiplex PCR; the TCRdb copy retains only in-frame clones and omits some. The data show some 90,000 clones, with roughly 70% seen just once and just under 25% held by the top ten. The sample consisted of peripheral blood. The receptors shown here come from a woman aged 60-75 years in a cohort sampled during active or convalescent COVID-19. The CDR3 runs from the conserved cysteine through the conserved F or W.

j_call v_call cdr3_aa
TRBJ2-1 TRBV5-6 CASSGATGLRFF
TRBJ2-3 TRBV7-9 CASSLEPGGADTQYF
TRBJ1-1 TRBV2 CASSEPEGQGLNTEAFF
TRBJ2-6 TRBV7-9 CASSFLVPGANVLTF
TRBJ2-7 TRBV5-6 CASGQGRGEQYF
TRBJ1-1 TRBV5-1 CASSLAAGGRANTEAFF
TRBJ1-5 TRBV23-1 CASSQPPDREPQHF
TRBJ1-6 TRBV19 CASSIGGGNSPLHF
TRBJ1-4 TRBV7-9 CASSLASGPPNEKLFF
TRBJ1-1 TRBV12-3/TRBV12-4 CASSPYPNTEAFF
TRBJ1-1 TRBV7-9 CASSTPGQLKEGTEAFF
TRBJ1-2 TRBV4-1 CASSQEPSVNYGYTF
TRBJ2-6 TRBV9 CASSVRRSGANVLTF
TRBJ2-5 TRBV10-3 CAIRGQLPEETQYF
TRBJ1-1 TRBV5-6 CASSWAGNTEAFF
TRBJ2-7 TRBV5-1 CASSPDSGTVTTYEQYF
TRBJ2-1 TRBV5-8 CASNKERSYSYNEQFF
TRBJ1-2 TRBV14 CASSLFGTGIGDYGYTF
TRBJ2-1 TRBV11-3 CASSLTRGSYNEQFF
TRBJ2-7 TRBV14 CASSQIRRGGEQYF
TRBJ2-5 TRBV7-6 CASSLAPGVETQYF
TRBJ1-6 TRBV5-1 CASSQHDSVGSLHF
TRBJ2-2 TRBV7-9 CASSLEAAGELFF
TRBJ1-2 TRBV30 CAWSGTGDDYGYTF
TRBJ2-1 TRBV7-2 CASSFHQALAGGPYNEQFF
TRBJ2-5 TRBV10-1 CASSEPGQGGHQETQYF
TRBJ2-3 TRBV19 CASRQGLNTDTQYF
TRBJ1-1 TRBV24-1 CATRSSGASEAFF
TRBJ1-1 TRBV4-2 CASSQAFNTEAFF
TRBJ2-5 TRBV4-3 CASSQDRRTPTQYF
TRBJ1-3 TRBV28 CASSFRRLSGNTIYF
TRBJ2-7 TRBV10-3 CAISRQGADEQYF
TRBJ1-2 TRBV6-6 CASSYSGTGDYGYTF
TRBJ1-1 TRBV7-2 CASSSGTDLMNTEAFF
TRBJ2-3 TRBV7-9 CASSLRQGATDTQYF
TRBJ1-6 TRBV3-1/TRBV3-2 CASTEGQGNSPLHF
TRBJ1-4 TRBV6-4 CASPVGGAPNEKLFF
TRBJ2-2 TRBV10-1 CASSGGTGAGTGELFF
TRBJ1-1 TRBV5-1 CASSFAEGGTEAFF
TRBJ2-1 TRBV10-3 CAVETSGGNEQFF
TRBJ2-3 TRBV6-4 CASSALGAGWPDTQYF
TRBJ1-2 TRBV18 CASSPPISTGTGTYGYTF
TRBJ2-1 TRBV5-1 CASSLGLSSYNEQFF
TRBJ2-1 TRBV6-2/TRBV6-3 CASSYIRGLYNEQFF
TRBJ1-1 TRBV9 CASSVAPQVTAFF
TRBJ2-2 TRBV29-1 CSVGEERQLALSPANTGELFF
TRBJ2-1 TRBV19 CASRGQSNEQFF
TRBJ2-6 TRBV7-9 CASRQAAYSGANVLTF
TRBJ2-1 TRBV9 CASSVDGDPYNEQFF
TRBJ1-4 TRBV4-2 CASSRKSGTGDEKLFF
TRBJ2-1 TRBV12-5 CASGLDRGLDNEQFF
TRBJ1-3 TRBV5-6 CASSFNLDSLSGNTIYF
TRBJ2-5 TRBV5-1 CASTAEGLAGGPETQYF
TRBJ1-2 TRBV7-2 CASSFGGYGYTF